This TCR beta chain was captured by sequencing in a study of T cell repertoires in cytomegalovirus infection. On the study more broadly: Indications of both CMV infection and matching HLA type were provided by public TCR beta signatures. Study findings and constraints: Across the ex vivo response, the dominant clonotypes were HLA-C-restricted CMV-specific TCR beta clonotypes. Accumulated public TCR beta family frequency recognized individuals carrying CMV together with the relevant HLA.

Remarks on this clonotype: Its antigen is undetermined.

TCRdb independently ran MiXCR on the reads; one entry per CDR3 protein. The sample lists a few hundred thousand distinct CDR3 sequences; approximately 24% were seen once. The V end lost 6 bases, the J end lost 8 bases, and 20 bases lay between the germline ends. Germline values: CDR1 SQVTM, CDR2 ANQGSEA. CDR3 length: 14 residues. This chain uses TRBV29-1 with TRBJ2-1, with D perhaps assigned TRBD1 or TRBD2 (7 bases each). The sample was CD8+ T cells from PBMCs. The sequence was obtained from a human donor in good health (CMV status not recorded). Some clones in this sample may be carry-over from other donors' samples. The CDR3 sequence is CSVAWGGGQDEQFF. Here the CDR3 DNA reads TGCAGCGTGGCATGGGGGGGCGGACAGGATGAGCAGTTCTTC.